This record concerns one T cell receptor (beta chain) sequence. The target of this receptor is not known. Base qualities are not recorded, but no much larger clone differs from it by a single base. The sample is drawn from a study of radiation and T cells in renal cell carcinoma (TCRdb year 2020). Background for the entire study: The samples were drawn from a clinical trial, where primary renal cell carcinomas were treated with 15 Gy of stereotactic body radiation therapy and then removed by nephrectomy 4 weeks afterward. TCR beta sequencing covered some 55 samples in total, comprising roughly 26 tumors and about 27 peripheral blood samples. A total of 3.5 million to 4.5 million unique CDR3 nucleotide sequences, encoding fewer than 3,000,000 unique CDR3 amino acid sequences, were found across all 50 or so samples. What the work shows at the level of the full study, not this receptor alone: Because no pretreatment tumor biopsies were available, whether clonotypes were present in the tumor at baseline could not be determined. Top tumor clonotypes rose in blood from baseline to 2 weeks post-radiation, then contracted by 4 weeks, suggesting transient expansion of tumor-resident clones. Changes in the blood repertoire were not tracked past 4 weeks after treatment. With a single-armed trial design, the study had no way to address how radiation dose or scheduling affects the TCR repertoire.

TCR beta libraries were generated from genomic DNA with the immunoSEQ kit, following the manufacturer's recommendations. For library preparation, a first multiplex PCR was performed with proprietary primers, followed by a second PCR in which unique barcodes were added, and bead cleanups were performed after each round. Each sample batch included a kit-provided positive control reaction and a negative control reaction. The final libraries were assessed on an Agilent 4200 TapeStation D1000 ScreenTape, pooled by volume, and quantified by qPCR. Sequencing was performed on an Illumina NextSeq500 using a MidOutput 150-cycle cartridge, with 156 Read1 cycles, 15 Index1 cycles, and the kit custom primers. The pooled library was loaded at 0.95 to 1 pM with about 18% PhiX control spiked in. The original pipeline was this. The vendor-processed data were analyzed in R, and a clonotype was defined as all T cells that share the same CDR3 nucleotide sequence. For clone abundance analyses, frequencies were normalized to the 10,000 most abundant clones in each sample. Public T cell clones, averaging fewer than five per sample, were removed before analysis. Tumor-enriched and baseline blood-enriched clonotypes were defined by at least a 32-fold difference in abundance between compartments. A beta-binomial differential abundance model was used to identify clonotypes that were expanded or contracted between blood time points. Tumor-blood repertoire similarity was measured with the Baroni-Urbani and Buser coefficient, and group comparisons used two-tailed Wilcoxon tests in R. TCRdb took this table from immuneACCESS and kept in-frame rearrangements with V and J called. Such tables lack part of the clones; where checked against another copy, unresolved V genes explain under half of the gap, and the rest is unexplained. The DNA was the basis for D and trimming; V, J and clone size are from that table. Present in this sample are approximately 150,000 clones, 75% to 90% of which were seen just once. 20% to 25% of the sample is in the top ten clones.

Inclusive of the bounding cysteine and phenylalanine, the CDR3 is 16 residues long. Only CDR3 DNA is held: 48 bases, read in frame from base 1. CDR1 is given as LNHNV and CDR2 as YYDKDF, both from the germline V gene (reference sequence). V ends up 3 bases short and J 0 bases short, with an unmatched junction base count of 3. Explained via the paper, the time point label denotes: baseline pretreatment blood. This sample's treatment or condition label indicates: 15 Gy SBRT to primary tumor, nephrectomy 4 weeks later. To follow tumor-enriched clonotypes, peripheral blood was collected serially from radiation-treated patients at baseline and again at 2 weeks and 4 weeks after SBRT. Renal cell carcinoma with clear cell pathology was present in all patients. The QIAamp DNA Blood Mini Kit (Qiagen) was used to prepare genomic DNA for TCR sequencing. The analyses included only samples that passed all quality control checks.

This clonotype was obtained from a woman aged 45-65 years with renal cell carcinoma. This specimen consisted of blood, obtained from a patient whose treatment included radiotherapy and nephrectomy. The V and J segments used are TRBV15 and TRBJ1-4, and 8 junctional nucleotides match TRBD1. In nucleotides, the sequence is TGTGCCACCAGCAGCGACAGGGGATCAACTAATGAAAAACTGTTTTTT. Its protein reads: CATSSDRGSTNEKLFF.